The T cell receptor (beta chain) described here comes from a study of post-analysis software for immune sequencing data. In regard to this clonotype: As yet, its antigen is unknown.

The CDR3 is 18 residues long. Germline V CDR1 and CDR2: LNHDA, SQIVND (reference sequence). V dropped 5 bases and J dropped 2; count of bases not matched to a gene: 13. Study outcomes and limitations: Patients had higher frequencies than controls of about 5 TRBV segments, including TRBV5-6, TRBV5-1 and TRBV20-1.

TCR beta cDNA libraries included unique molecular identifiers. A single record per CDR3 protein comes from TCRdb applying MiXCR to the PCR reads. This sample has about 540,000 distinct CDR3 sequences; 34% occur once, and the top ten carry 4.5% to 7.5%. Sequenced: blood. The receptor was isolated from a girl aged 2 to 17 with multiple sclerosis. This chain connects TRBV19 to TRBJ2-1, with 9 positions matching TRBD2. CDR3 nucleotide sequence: TGTGCCAGTAGTCCCGAGGTAGCGGGGGTCCAAACCTACAATGAGCAGTTCTTC. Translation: CASSPEVAGVQTYNEQFF.